Listed here is a single T cell receptor (beta chain). This sample stems from a study of blood T cells in healthy people across ages. A J-beta primer mix and a sample-barcoded 5' primer were used in a second PCR of about 7 to 11 cycles. TCRdb passed the 5' RACE reads through MiXCR, listing each CDR3 protein once. The sample lists approximately 400,000 distinct CDR3 sequences, roughly half occurring once. The CDR3 consists of 18 residues. V lost 4 bases and J 7 bases, leaving 26 bases between the germline ends. Germline V gene lookup returns CDR1 SNHLY and CDR2 FYNNEI. This receptor was identified in a man between 60 and 75 years old in good health. The sequenced material came from blood. The rearrangement uses TRBV2 and TRBJ1-5; a weak D match, TRBD1 (6 bases). CDR3 DNA sequence: TGTGCCAGCAGTGGAACTACGACAGGAACAGTTCTTCGACAGCCCCAGCATTTT. Translating gives CASSGTTTGTVLRQPQHF.